This T cell receptor beta chain comes out of a study of T-cell reconstitution after alpha-beta-depleted transplantation in children. The CDR3 sequence is 16 residues long. The V end lost 6 bases, the J end lost 9 bases, and 21 bases lay between the germline ends. Whole-study results and caveats: Fresh T-cell production supplied most of the T-cell counts and diversity seen one year after transplant. Diversity of TCRbeta at day 60 was high in some patients, arising from surviving recipient T cells and thymic progenitors.

This clonotype came up a few times. Its antigen is not identified. Preparation of the TCRbeta library involved a method that used unique molecular identifiers. TCRdb re-called the PCR reads with MiXCR, one entry per CDR3 protein. The sample lists about 980,000 distinct CDR3 sequences; roughly 29% were seen once. The sample in question was PBMCs, mostly from graft donor cells, obtained 360 days after TCRalphabeta/CD19-depleted stem cell transplant. The V call is TRBV12-3 or TRBV12-4, the J call TRBJ1-6; D gene uncertain. The receptor's source is a boy under three years old who had a stem cell transplant for SCID, so the T cells may come from the graft donor. CDR3 in amino acids: CASSRPRQLASSPLHF. CDR3 in DNA: TGTGCCAGCAGCCGACCCCGGCAGCTAGCCAGTTCACCCCTCCACTTT.